Reported below is one T cell receptor beta chain. In TCRdb, the reads were re-called with MiXCR into one record per CDR3 protein. Of more than 150,000 distinct CDR3 sequences in the sample, over 15% are singletons; the top ten hold about 17%. The data were taken from a study of T cell repertoires in cytomegalovirus infection. The clonotype comes from a human donor in good health (CMV status not recorded). Some clones in this sample may be carry-over from other donors' samples. The sequencing input was CD8+ T cells from PBMCs.

Here the CDR3 reads CASSPPWGQVFTGEQFF. Written as DNA, the CDR3 is TGTGCCAGCAGTCCACCCTGGGGACAGGTTTTTACCGGTGAGCAGTTCTTC. This chain joins TRBV6-6 and TRBJ2-1; TRBD1 agrees at 8 bases. V lost 5 bases and J lost 9; bases outside the gene matches: 18. CDR1 and CDR2 (germline): MNHNY, SVGAGI (reference sequence). The CDR3 length is 17 residues.